Each of the 28 T cell receptor beta chains below was sequenced from the same sample in a study of blood T cell repertoires in COVID-19. The repertoire was sequenced with immunoSEQ multiplex PCR; TCRdb's copy has only in-frame clones and lacks some. The data show some 60,000 clones, more than 75% seen once. The source material was peripheral blood. The receptors come from a man in his 60s with acute or convalescent COVID-19.

This sequence joins TRBV5-4 and TRBJ2-5; tentatively, D is TRBD2 (6 bases). Trimming took 3 bases from V and 2 from J, leaving 11 bases between them. CDR3 size: 14 residues. Germline V lookup: CDR1 SGHNT, CDR2 YYREEE (reference sequence). The CDR3 sequence: CASSSGLLQETQYF. In nucleotides, the CDR3 is TGTGCCAGCAGCTCGGGACTGCTTCAAGAGACCCAGTACTTC.

The chain couples TRBV15 to TRBJ2-7; D perhaps matches TRBD1 (7 bases). The CDR3 length is 15 residues. Germline CDR1 LNHNV, CDR2 YYDKDF (reference sequence). Trimming left V 1 base short and J 2 bases short, with 12 bases between. This CDR3 is CATSRAQGGTYEQYF. The CDR3 DNA is TGTGCCACCAGCAGAGCCCAGGGGGGAACCTACGAGCAGTACTTC.

This chain uses TRBV11-3 with TRBJ2-1; 8 bases align to TRBD2. Germline CDR1 is SGHNT and CDR2 is YENEEA. The CDR3 loop spans 18 amino acids. With V trimmed by 3 bases and J by 5 bases, 15 bases remained unmatched. The CDR3, as DNA: TGTGCCAGCAGCTTCGGGGGATTAGGCGGGGGGCCTAACAATGAGCAGTTCTTC. Amino acid sequence: CASSFGGLGGGPNNEQFF.

This chain links TRBV29-1 with TRBJ1-1; the match to TRBD1 covers 9 bases. The CDR3 runs to 11 residues. CDR1 and CDR2 (germline): SQVTM, ANQGSEA. The trim removed 7 bases at V and 5 bases at J, leaving 2 bases unmatched. CDR3 protein: CSGDRGTEAFF. The CDR3 region has the DNA TGCAGCGGTGACAGGGGGACTGAAGCTTTCTTT.

The chain joins TRBV20-1 to TRBJ1-1, with a weak D call TRBD1 (6 bases). This CDR3 has 14 amino acids. V was pared by 3 bases and J by 6 bases, with 17 bases between. Germline CDR1 and CDR2: DFQATT and SNEGSKA (reference sequence). This CDR3 is CSASSAGDYPEAFF. In DNA, the CDR3 is TGCAGTGCTAGTAGCGCAGGGGATTACCCTGAAGCTTTCTTT.

This clone was picked up one time. The chain couples TRBV5-1 to TRBJ1-1, with TRBD1 identical over 8 bases. Trimming removed 7 bases from V and 5 bases from J; junction bases left unmatched: 1. The CDR3 is 11 amino acids. Germline V gene data show CDR1 as SGHRS and CDR2 as YFSETQ. In nucleotides, the CDR3 is TGCGCCAGCGGACAGGGTACTGAAGCTTTCTTT. It yields the protein CASGQGTEAFF. Drawing the rest from reference TRBV5-1 and TRBJ1-1, the complete variable domain is KAGVTQTPRYLIKTRGQQVTLSCSPISGHRSVSWYQQTPGQGLQFLFEYFSETQRNKGNFPGRFSGRQFSNSRSEMNVSTLELGDSALYLCASGQGTEAFFGQGTRLTVV.

The CDR3 sequence is CAITGTLGNTIYF. The CDR3 region has the DNA TGTGCCATCACCGGGACACTTGGAAACACCATATATTTT. The chain links TRBV10-3 to TRBJ1-3; the D gene is possibly TRBD1 (6 bases). CDR3 size: 13 residues. Germline CDR1 and CDR2: ENHRY and SYGVKD. V lost 7 bases and J lost 3, with 10 bases in between.

V is TRBV29-1 and J is TRBJ1-1; TRBD1 agrees at 8 bases. The ends lost 7 bases at V and 4 bases at J; junction bases unmatched: 17. This CDR3 has 16 amino acids. Germline V gene sequence: CDR1 SQVTM, CDR2 ANQGSEA. CDR3 in amino acids: CSGSGGQVRGGTEAFF. CDR3 DNA: TGCAGCGGTAGCGGGGGACAGGTCCGAGGAGGCACTGAAGCTTTCTTT.

This clone was found many times. The chain has TRBV18 and TRBJ2-2; possibly TRBD1 for D (5 bases). The germline gives CDR1 KGHSH, CDR2 LQKENI. Trimming removed 11 bases from V and 5 bases from J, with 12 bases in between. The CDR3 runs 12 residues. CDR3 in amino acids: CAGGRGTGELFF. The CDR3 DNA reads TGTGCCGGCGGTAGGGGTACCGGGGAGCTGTTTTTT.

The CDR3 loop reads CASSQGPAGPTYEQYF. The CDR3 nucleotides read TGTGCCAGCAGCCAAGGTCCAGCGGGCCCCACCTACGAGCAGTACTTC. The chain carries TRBV3-1 (or the pseudogene TRBV3-2) and TRBJ2-7; possible D gene TRBD2, 6 bases. V gave up 1 base and J gave up 2 bases, with 15 bases separating them. Germline CDR1 reads LGHDT; CDR2 reads YNNKEL (reference sequence). The CDR3 extends over 16 amino acids.

The chain combines TRBV15 with TRBJ1-6; D uncertain. Germline V gene lookup returns CDR1 LNHNV and CDR2 YYDKDF (reference sequence). CDR3 length: 15 residues. Deletions cut 0 bases from V and 8 bases from J, with 11 bases between. This CDR3 reads CATSRDIKRDSPLHF. Written as DNA, the CDR3 is TGTGCCACCAGCAGAGATATAAAGAGGGATTCACCCCTCCACTTT.

The J gene is TRBJ2-3, the V gene TRBV18, with D perhaps TRBD2 (6 bases). CDR3 length: 18 amino acids. The V gene lost 2 bases and the J gene lost 3 bases, with 21 bases spanning the gap. Germline assignment: CDR1 KGHSH and CDR2 LQKENI. The CDR3 bases are TGTGCCAGCTCACCAAACCTATTCCCGCGGGGTGGAACAGATACGCAGTATTTT. It codes for CASSPNLFPRGGTDTQYF.

CDR3 nucleotides: TGTGCCAGCAGTTACCAAGGCAGGGGTAACACTGAAGCTTTCTTT. Its translation is CASSYQGRGNTEAFF. The chain recombines TRBV6-5 with TRBJ1-1, with TRBD1 as a possible D gene (6 bases). This CDR3 region has 15 residues. The V gene's germline CDR1 is MNHEY and CDR2 SVGAGI. Trimming took 2 bases from V and 2 from J, leaving 12 bases between them.

The V and J genes are TRBV19 and TRBJ1-6; D ambiguous. CDR3 length: 14 amino acids. Trimming left V 9 bases short and J 0 bases short, with 9 bases between. Looked up from germline, CDR1 is LNHDA and CDR2 is SQIVND (reference sequence). The CDR3 bases are TGTGCCAGCACAGAGAGCTCCTATAATTCACCCCTCCACTTT. As protein: CASTESSYNSPLHF.

The V call is TRBV6-4, the J call TRBJ1-2; 7 bases agree with TRBD1. The CDR3 is 15 amino acids. Germline V gives CDR1 MRHNA, CDR2 SNTAGT. V shed 5 bases, J shed 5 bases, and the junction held 11 bases outside the gene matches. This chain's CDR3 is CASSTGTESLYGYTF. The CDR3 DNA reads TGTGCCAGCAGTACCGGGACAGAAAGCCTTTATGGCTACACCTTC.

This rearrangement joins TRBV10-3 to TRBJ2-7; D is possibly TRBD1 (5 bases). V gave up 4 bases and J gave up 9 bases, with 16 bases separating them. Germline CDR1 and CDR2: ENHRY and SYGVKD. The CDR3 covers 13 residues. CDR3 bases: TGTGCCATCAGTGTCCCACAAGGGGTAAGGCAGTACTTC. This sequence encodes CAISVPQGVRQYF.

The gene calls are TRBV6-6 and TRBJ2-7; D unresolved. V was clipped by 4 bases and J by 2 bases, with 3 bases between them. The CDR3 length is 11 residues. Germline V gene data show CDR1 as MNHNY and CDR2 as SVGAGI (reference sequence). CDR3 in DNA: TGTGCCAGCAGTTTCGCCTACGAGCAGTACTTC. Protein product: CASSFAYEQYF.

The gene calls are TRBV2 and TRBJ2-7, with 12 bases matching TRBD2. V shed 4 bases and J 9 bases; nucleotides not matched to a gene: 4. The CDR3 loop spans 13 amino acids. The germline V gene has CDR1 SNHLY and CDR2 FYNNEI. CDR3 region: CASSGTSGEGQYF. The CDR3 DNA sequence: TGTGCCAGCAGTGGGACTAGCGGGGAAGGGCAGTACTTC.

This clone came up once. J is TRBJ2-1 and V is TRBV13, with TRBD1 matching over 7 bases. Germline V gene sequence: CDR1 PRHDT, CDR2 FYEKMQ (reference sequence). J was trimmed by 1 base and V by 5 bases; bases with no gene match: 5. The CDR3 length is 15 residues. CDR3 sequence (DNA): TGTGCCAGCAGCCCGAGGGACAGTTCCTACAATGAGCAGTTCTTC. Translation: CASSPRDSSYNEQFF.

This chain joins TRBV5-8 and TRBJ1-2; weak D call: TRBD1 (6 bases). Germline values: CDR1 SGHTS, CDR2 YDEGEE. There are 15 residues in the CDR3. Trimming shortened V by 2 bases and J by 2 bases, and 13 bases separated the two germline ends. The CDR3 is CASSFQQGRNYGYTF. CDR3 in DNA: TGTGCCAGCAGCTTTCAACAGGGACGAAACTATGGCTACACCTTC.

In this sample, this clone turned up a few times. This chain links TRBV6-1 with TRBJ2-1, with 12 bases fitting TRBD2. J gave up 10 bases and V 4 bases, and 11 bases lay outside the gene matches. Germline lookup yields CDR1 MNHNS and CDR2 SASEGT. The CDR3 runs to 16 residues. The CDR3 is CASSATSSGGASEQFF. The CDR3 DNA sequence: TGTGCCAGCAGTGCCACTTCTAGCGGGGGGGCCAGCGAGCAGTTCTTC.

The chain recombines TRBV30 with TRBJ2-3; possibly TRBD2 for D (6 bases). The CDR3 spans 14 residues. Trimming removed 2 bases at V and 4 bases at J, with 13 bases between. Germline V gene data show CDR1 as GTSNPN and CDR2 as SVGIG (reference sequence). The CDR3 DNA reads as TGTGCCTGGAGTCCGGGGGTTCAAGCAGATACGCAGTATTTT. Amino acids: CAWSPGVQADTQYF.

This clone was seen once. This chain uses TRBV5-1 with TRBJ2-1, with TRBD1 as a possible D gene (6 bases). CDR3 size: 14 residues. Trimming stripped 2 bases from V and 1 base from J, with 7 bases between. Germline loops: CDR1 SGHRS, CDR2 YFSETQ. This CDR3 is CASSFGQSYNEQFF. CDR3 nucleotides: TGCGCCAGCAGCTTTGGACAGTCCTACAATGAGCAGTTCTTC.

The rearrangement uses TRBV3-1 (or the pseudogene TRBV3-2) and TRBJ1-2; 12 nucleotides align to TRBD1. J gave up 4 bases and V 7 bases, and 7 bases lay outside the gene matches. CDR3 length equals 15 residues. The V gene's germline CDR1 is LGHDT and CDR2 YNNKEL (reference sequence). Here the CDR3 DNA reads TGTGCCAGCAAGACCGGGACAGGGGGCGGCTATGGCTACACCTTC. This translates into CASKTGTGGGYGYTF.

The V call is TRBV11-2, the J call TRBJ1-3; D unclear. The CDR3 runs to 14 residues. V lost 8 bases, J lost 4 bases, and 15 bases lay in between. The germline V gene encodes CDR1 SGHAT and CDR2 FQNNGV. The CDR3 reads CASVPNFSGNTIYF. The CDR3 coding sequence is TGTGCCAGCGTGCCCAATTTTAGCGGAAACACCATATATTTT.

This clone was counted only a few times. The V gene is TRBV11-2, the J gene TRBJ2-1, with a tentative D call TRBD2 (7 bases). Germline-derived CDR1 and CDR2 are SGHAT and FQNNGV. There are 16 residues in the CDR3. V shed 1 base and J shed 0 bases, with 10 bases lying between them. The CDR3 coding sequence is TGTGCCAGCAGCTTAGGCGGGGGCACCTCCTACAATGAGCAGTTCTTC. This encodes CASSLGGGTSYNEQFF. Complete variable domain (other parts from reference TRBV11-2 and TRBJ2-1): EAGVAQSPRYKIIEKRQSVAFWCNPISGHATLYWYQQILGQGPKLLIQFQNNGVVDDSQLPKDRFSAERLKGVDSTLKIQPAKLEDSAVYLCASSLGGGTSYNEQFFGPGTRLTVL.

V is TRBV2 and J is TRBJ2-3, with TRBD2 matching 13 bases. The CDR3 runs to 16 residues. The J segment lost 1 base and the V segment lost 6 bases, leaving 4 bases of the junction unmatched. CDR1 and CDR2 (germline): SNHLY, FYNNEI. The CDR3 DNA sequence: TGTGCCAGCAGGGCTGGACTAGCGGGGGGCACAGATACGCAGTATTTT. Protein product: CASRAGLAGGTDTQYF. The variable domain in full, with the rest retrieved from reference TRBV2 and TRBJ2-3, is EPEVTQTPSHQVTQMGQEVILRCVPISNHLYFYWYRQILGQKVEFLVSFYNNEISEKSEIFDDQFSVERPDGSNFTLKIRSTKLEDSAMYFCASRAGLAGGTDTQYFGPGTRLTVL.

V usage is TRBV6-2 or TRBV6-3 and J usage is TRBJ2-7, with 10 bases that match TRBD1. With 2 bases clipped from V and 6 bases from J, the junction kept 7 bases outside the gene matches. Germline CDR1 reads MNHEY; CDR2 reads SVGEGT. The CDR3 loop spans 15 amino acids. CDR3 protein: CASSYGGQGTREQYF. In DNA, the CDR3 is TGTGCCAGCAGTTACGGGGGACAGGGGACCCGCGAGCAGTACTTC.